This T cell receptor (beta chain) was found in a study of CD8 T cells in Susac syndrome. Sequencing of TCR beta drew on CD8+ and CD4+ T cells from blood. In the multiple sclerosis control group, patients were treatment-naive and had stable or active relapsing-remitting disease. The CDR3 length is 15 residues. CDR1 and CDR2 from the germline V gene are MRHNA and SNTAGT. V dropped 2 bases and J dropped 5; count of bases not matched to a gene: 2. Random hexamers were used to reverse transcribe an amount of about 0.5 to 1 ug RNA. It was immunoSEQ multiplex PCR that amplified TCR beta CDR3 across 54 Vbeta and 13 Jbeta. TCRdb independently ran MiXCR on the immunoSEQ multiplex PCR reads; one entry per CDR3 protein. The top ten clones hold 0.12% of a sample with hundreds of thousands of distinct CDR3 sequences, around 83% of them seen once.

J is TRBJ2-1 and V is TRBV6-4; 11 bases fit TRBD2. Sequences were obtained from CD8+ T cells from PBMCs. The source is a human donor with multiple sclerosis. Here the CDR3 DNA reads TGTGCCAGCAGTGACACTAGCGGGGGACACAATGAGCAGTTCTTC. The encoded protein is CASSDTSGGHNEQFF.